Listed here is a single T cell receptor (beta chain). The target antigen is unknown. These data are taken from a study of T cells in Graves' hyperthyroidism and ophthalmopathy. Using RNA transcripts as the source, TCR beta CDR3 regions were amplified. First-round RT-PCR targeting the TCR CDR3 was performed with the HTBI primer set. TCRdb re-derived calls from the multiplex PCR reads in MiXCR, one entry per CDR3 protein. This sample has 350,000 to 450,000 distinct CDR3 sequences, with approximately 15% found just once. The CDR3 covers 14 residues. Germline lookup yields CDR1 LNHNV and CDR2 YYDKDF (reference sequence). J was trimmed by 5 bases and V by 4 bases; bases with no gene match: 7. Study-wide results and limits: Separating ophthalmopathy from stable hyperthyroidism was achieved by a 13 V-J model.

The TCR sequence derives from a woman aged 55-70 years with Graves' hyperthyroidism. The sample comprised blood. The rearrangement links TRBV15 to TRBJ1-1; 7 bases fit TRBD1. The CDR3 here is CATSKRTGGTEAFF. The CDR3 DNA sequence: TGTGCCACCAGCAAAAGGACAGGCGGGACTGAAGCTTTCTTT.